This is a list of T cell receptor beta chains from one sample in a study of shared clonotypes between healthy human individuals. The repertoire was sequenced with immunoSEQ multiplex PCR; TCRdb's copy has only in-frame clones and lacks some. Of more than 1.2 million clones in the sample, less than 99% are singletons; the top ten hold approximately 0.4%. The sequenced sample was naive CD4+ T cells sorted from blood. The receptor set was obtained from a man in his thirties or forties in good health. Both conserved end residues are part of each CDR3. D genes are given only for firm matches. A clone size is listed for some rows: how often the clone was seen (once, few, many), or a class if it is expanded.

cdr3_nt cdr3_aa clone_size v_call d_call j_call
TGTGCCAGCAGTGTTAGCGGACGAACCGGGGAGCTGTTTTTT CASSVSGRTGELFF NA TRBV25-1 NA TRBJ2-2
TGTGCCAGCAATAAAAGGCTGGGCAGTAATGAAAAACTGTTTTTT CASNKRLGSNEKLFF NA TRBV6-5 NA TRBJ1-4
TGTGCCAGCAGCTTAGCGCCGTTGGACTACACAGATACGCAGTATTTT CASSLAPLDYTDTQYF NA TRBV7-9 NA TRBJ2-3
TGTGCCAGCAGTTACGTGAGCACAGATACGCAGTATTTT CASSYVSTDTQYF NA TRBV6-5 NA TRBJ2-3
TGCGCCAGCAGCTTGGTTAGCGGGAGGGCCAGAGATACGCAGTATTTT CASSLVSGRARDTQYF NA TRBV5-1 TRBD2 TRBJ2-3
TGTGCCAGCGCCGCGCCCGGGACAGGGGGTATCGAGCAGTACTTC CASAAPGTGGIEQYF NA TRBV28 TRBD1 TRBJ2-7
TGTGCCAGCAGTTACGAGCAACGGAACACTGAAGCTTTCTTT CASSYEQRNTEAFF NA TRBV6-5 NA TRBJ1-1
TGTGCCAGCAGCCTTAGGAGGGACGAGCAGTACTTC CASSLRRDEQYF once TRBV28 NA TRBJ2-7
TGTGCCAGCAGCCCCCTTGGGACTAGCGGGAGTGGAGAGACCCAGTACTTC CASSPLGTSGSGETQYF NA TRBV9 TRBD2 TRBJ2-5
TGTGCCAGCGCTAAACTAGCGGGCCGCACAGATACGCAGTATTTT CASAKLAGRTDTQYF NA TRBV7-3 TRBD2 TRBJ2-3
TGTGCCACCAGCAGCGCCCTAGCGGTACCTTACGAGCAGTACTTC CATSSALAVPYEQYF NA TRBV15 TRBD2 TRBJ2-7
TGTGCCAGCAGCCAATACCTAGGCAATGAGCAGTTCTTC CASSQYLGNEQFF NA TRBV14 NA TRBJ2-1
TGTGCCACCAGCAGAGACAGCGGTTTTGGCACAGATACGCAGTATTTT CATSRDSGFGTDTQYF once TRBV15 NA TRBJ2-3
TGTGCCAGCTCATTAAGGACTAGCGGGAACACCGGGGAGCTGTTTTTT CASSLRTSGNTGELFF NA TRBV18 TRBD2 TRBJ2-2
TGCAGCGTTCGTCCCAAATTAGCCAAAAACATTCAGTACTTC CSVRPKLAKNIQYF NA TRBV29-1 NA TRBJ2-4
TGTGCCAGTAGCAGGGCCCATTTTTCCTACGAGCAGTACTTC CASSRAHFSYEQYF NA TRBV19 NA TRBJ2-7
TGTGCCAGCAGCCCATCCCAGGGAGAGACCCAGTACTTC CASSPSQGETQYF once TRBV9 NA TRBJ2-5
TGTGCCAGCAGCCCCACACGACAGGTTGGGGTTACGCAGTATTTT CASSPTRQVGVTQYF NA TRBV5-6 NA TRBJ2-3
TGCGCCAGCAGAACCGGGACAGGGGGCAACGAGCAGTACTTC CASRTGTGGNEQYF NA TRBV5-1 TRBD1 TRBJ2-7
TGCGCCAGCAGTTATCCTCCAGGGGATACGCAGTATTTT CASSYPPGDTQYF NA TRBV5-1 NA TRBJ2-3
TGTGCCAGCAGCCGGGGAGCGGGATCCTACGAGCAGTACTTC CASSRGAGSYEQYF NA TRBV9 TRBD2 TRBJ2-7
TGTGCCAGCAGCTACGGGGCAGGGGCGGCCTACGAGCAGTACTTC CASSYGAGAAYEQYF once TRBV7-3 NA TRBJ2-7
TGTGCCACCAGCTCTCGGGACAGGGGGCTGATTGGCTACAATGAGCAGTTCTTC CATSSRDRGLIGYNEQFF NA TRBV15 TRBD1 TRBJ2-1
TGTGCCAGCAGCCCTCCGGGACAGGGGGCCAACGTCCTGACTTTC CASSPPGQGANVLTF NA TRBV2 TRBD1 TRBJ2-6
TGCGCCAGCAGAGCCTCGGCCGATATCGGACAGAATGAAGCTTTCTTT CASRASADIGQNEAFF NA TRBV10-1 NA TRBJ1-1
TGTGCCAGCAGCGTAGGAGGACAGGGAGCCGTTTACGAGCAGTACTTC CASSVGGQGAVYEQYF NA TRBV9 TRBD1 TRBJ2-7
TGTGCCAGCAGCTTCCCGGGGACTAGCGGTTACAATGAGCAGTTCTTC CASSFPGTSGYNEQFF once TRBV5-4 TRBD2 TRBJ2-1
TGCGCCAGTACACCCCGGGCAGGGGGCGTAAACCTCTACGAGCAGTACTTC CASTPRAGGVNLYEQYF NA TRBV5-1 TRBD1 TRBJ2-7
TGTGCCAGCAGCCTGAAGCTAGCGATGGGGGTCGATGAGCAGTTCTTC CASSLKLAMGVDEQFF NA TRBV9 NA TRBJ2-1
TGTGCCAGCAGCCCGGAGGGGTACAATGAGCAGTTCTTC CASSPEGYNEQFF NA TRBV7-9 NA TRBJ2-1
TGTGCCAGCAGCCCGAAAGGGCTGGGGAACACTGAAGCTTTCTTT CASSPKGLGNTEAFF NA TRBV5-6 NA TRBJ1-1
TGTGCCAGCAGTTTGTTCGCGCTTCCGAGCTCCTACAATGAGCAGTTCTTC CASSLFALPSSYNEQFF once TRBV27 NA TRBJ2-1
TGCGCCAGCAGCTTGAGAACACCGGGACAGCACAAAGATACGCAGTATTTT CASSLRTPGQHKDTQYF NA TRBV5-1 TRBD1 TRBJ2-3
TGTGCCAGCAGCCCACTCACAGGGGGCACTGAAGCTTTCTTT CASSPLTGGTEAFF NA TRBV7-6 TRBD1 TRBJ1-1
TGTGCCAGCAGTTACTCCGCAGGCCCTGGAAACACCATATATTTT CASSYSAGPGNTIYF NA TRBV6-5 NA TRBJ1-3
TGTGCCAGCAGCTTAGAATCCGGGAGGGCCTTCAATGAGCAGTTCTTC CASSLESGRAFNEQFF once TRBV11-1 TRBD2 TRBJ2-1
TGCAGCGTTGTAGCGGGAGTCCTCGAGCAGTACTTC CSVVAGVLEQYF NA TRBV29-1 TRBD2 TRBJ2-7
TGTGCCAGCAGTGACCAACCAGAGGGCATTCAGTACTTC CASSDQPEGIQYF NA TRBV6-4 NA TRBJ2-4
TGTGCCAGCAGTGTTCTAGCGGGAGATGGGGGCTACGAGCAGTACTTC CASSVLAGDGGYEQYF NA TRBV25-1 TRBD2 TRBJ2-7
TGCAGTGCTAGAGGGACTATGCAGTTCTTC CSARGTMQFF NA TRBV20-1 NA TRBJ2-1